What follows are 4 T cell receptor beta chains derived from one specimen sequenced in a study of cytomegalovirus exposure and HLA in healthy donors. The PCR was carried out with 60 Vbeta primers and 13 Jbeta primers. Here immunoSEQ multiplex PCR was the method, and the copy in TCRdb shows in-frame clones only, minus some. The table has approximately 100,000 clones, about 75% seen once. What was sequenced was PBMCs. The receptors here all came from a woman between 40 and 55 years old in good health and CMV-seronegative.

The rearrangement uses TRBV5-4 and TRBJ1-1; maybe TRBD1 (6 bases). The germline CDR1 and CDR2 sequences are SGHNT and YYREEE (reference sequence). The CDR3 length is 13 residues. Trimming pared 9 bases from V and 7 bases from J, leaving 19 bases between. CDR3 sequence (DNA): TGTGCCACTTCCCCACCAGGGGCGGATGAAGCTTTCTTT. Translated, it gives CATSPPGADEAFF.

This CDR3 is CASGGPIGANVLTF. The CDR3 DNA sequence: TGCGCCAGCGGTGGTCCTATCGGGGCCAACGTCCTGACTTTC. The gene calls are TRBV5-1 and TRBJ2-6; D is unclear. Trimming stripped 7 bases from V and 4 bases from J, with 12 bases between. The CDR3 totals 14 residues. Germline V gives CDR1 SGHRS, CDR2 YFSETQ.

The rearrangement links TRBV7-9 to TRBJ1-1, with D unresolved. The V end lost 2 bases, the J end lost 1 base, and 11 bases lay between the germline ends. The germline V gene encodes CDR1 SEHNR and CDR2 FQNEAQ (reference sequence). The CDR3 runs to 15 residues. In DNA form, the CDR3 reads TGTGCCAGCAGCTTAAACGGGGATCGGAACACTGAAGCTTTCTTT. This encodes CASSLNGDRNTEAFF.

The chain links TRBV19 to TRBJ1-1; tentative D call: TRBD1 (5 bases). V was cut by 4 bases and J by 1 base, with 19 bases left in between. CDR3 length equals 17 residues. The germline CDR1 and CDR2 sequences are LNHDA and SQIVND (reference sequence). CDR3 nucleotides: TGTGCCAGTAGTACGCGGACGGGACTTGGAGGGAACACTGAAGCTTTCTTT. Its protein product is CASSTRTGLGGNTEAFF.